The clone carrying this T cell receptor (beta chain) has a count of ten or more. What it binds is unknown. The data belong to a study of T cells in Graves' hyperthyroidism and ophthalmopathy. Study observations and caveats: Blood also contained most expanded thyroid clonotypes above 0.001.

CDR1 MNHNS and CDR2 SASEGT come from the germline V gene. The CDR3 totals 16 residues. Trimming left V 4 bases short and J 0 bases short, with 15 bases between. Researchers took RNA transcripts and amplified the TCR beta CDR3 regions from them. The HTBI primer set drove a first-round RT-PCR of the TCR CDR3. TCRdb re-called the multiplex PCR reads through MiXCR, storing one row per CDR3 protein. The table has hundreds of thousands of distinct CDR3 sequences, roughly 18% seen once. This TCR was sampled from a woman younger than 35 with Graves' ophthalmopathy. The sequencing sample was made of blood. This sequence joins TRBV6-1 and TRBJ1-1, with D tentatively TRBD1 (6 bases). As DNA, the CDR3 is TGTGCCAGCAGTGGGGAGGGGGAGTTCATGAACACTGAAGCTTTCTTT. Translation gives CASSGEGEFMNTEAFF.